The 19 T cell receptor beta chains presented below share a single source sample, sequenced in a study of breast tumors, draining lymph nodes, adjacent tissues (dated by TCRdb to 2016 to 2018). Libraries came from multiplex PCR. Reads for this sample came from an Illumina HiSeq 2000. Through fastp at Q25 and MiXCR, TCRdb rebuilt clones from the public reads, retaining in-frame beta chains. Records with the same CDR3 protein are collapsed into one entry carrying the most frequent genes and DNA. Counted in this sample were 26,000 or so distinct CDR3 sequences; roughly 21% of them appeared once. In total, the top ten clones hold about 13% of the sample. Source material: breast tumor tissue. Receptors were obtained from a female donor with breast cancer. Some clones in this sample may be carry-over from other donors' samples.

This clonotype was seen at least ten times. V is TRBV2 and J is TRBJ1-2; 8 bases are a match to TRBD1. The V gene end was trimmed by 6 bases and the J gene end by 5 bases; junction bases not matched to a gene: 5. Germline V lookup: CDR1 SNHLY, CDR2 FYNNEI. CDR3 length equals 13 residues. This CDR3 reads CASSPDRAYGYTF. The CDR3 coding sequence is TGTGCCAGCAGCCCGGACAGGGCTTATGGCTACACCTTC.

This clonotype was counted ten times or more. J is TRBJ2-7 and V is TRBV30; 8 bases match TRBD2. Per germline, CDR1 GTSNPN and CDR2 SVGIG (reference sequence). J lost 5 bases, V lost 7 bases, and 7 bases had no gene match. This CDR3 is 12 amino acids long. The chain's CDR3 is CASSGSSDEQYF. The CDR3 DNA follows: TGTGCCTCAAGCGGGAGCTCTGACGAGCAGTACTTC. The full variable domain, rest sourced from reference TRBV30 and TRBJ2-7, is SQTIHQWPATLVQPVGSPLSLECTVEGTSNPNLYWYRQAAGRGLQLLFYSVGIGQISSEVPQNLSASRPQDRQFILSSKKLLLSDSGFYLCASSGSSDEQYFGPGTRLTVT.

Many counts were recorded for this clonotype. The chain carries TRBV29-1 and TRBJ2-1, with 9 bases identical to TRBD1. The trim removed 3 bases at V and 4 bases at J, leaving 16 bases unmatched. The germline CDR1 and CDR2 sequences are SQVTM and ANQGSEA. The CDR3 has 18 residues. The CDR3 protein is CSVDDRGYRPPFYNEQFF. The DNA for the CDR3 is TGCAGCGTTGACGACAGGGGGTACCGGCCACCCTTTTACAATGAGCAGTTCTTC.

This clonotype has a count of ten or more. This chain's CDR3 is CASSTAGAVGELFF. In DNA form, the CDR3 reads TGTGCCAGCAGTACAGCGGGAGCGGTCGGGGAGCTGTTTTTT. J is TRBJ2-2 and V is TRBV28; TRBD2 agrees at 8 bases. The CDR3 sequence is 14 residues long. The germline CDR1 and CDR2 sequences are MDHEN and SYDVKM. The ends lost 5 bases at V and 7 bases at J; junction bases unmatched: 6.

Many counts were recorded for this clonotype. The chain carries TRBV18 and TRBJ2-5; D ambiguous. The CDR3 has 14 amino acids. The germline gives CDR1 KGHSH, CDR2 LQKENI. Trimming removed 6 bases at V and 5 bases at J, with 16 bases between. DNA for the CDR3: TGTGCCAGCTCGCCTGGGCTGATGAAGGAGACCCAGTACTTC. It is translated as CASSPGLMKETQYF.

This clonotype has ten or more counts. The CDR3 region is CASSDGGTGGVSYEQYF. Here the CDR3 DNA reads TGTGCCAGCAGTGATGGGGGGACAGGGGGGGTCTCCTACGAGCAGTACTTC. The V gene is TRBV2, the J gene TRBJ2-7, with 11 bases fitting TRBD1. The germline V gene encodes CDR1 SNHLY and CDR2 FYNNEI. The CDR3 loop spans 17 amino acids. J lost 0 bases, V lost 3 bases, and 7 bases had no gene match.

Of note for this clonotype: A single base separates this from a much larger clone, so it may be a read error. This chain uses TRBV28 with TRBJ2-7, with TRBD2 identical over 7 bases. Losses at the gene ends were 7 bases for V and 2 bases for J; bases not matched to a gene: 8. Per germline, CDR1 MDHEN and CDR2 SYDVKM. The CDR3 consists of 14 residues. This CDR3 is CASTLGEGTYEQYF. The CDR3 region has the DNA TGTGCCAGCACCCTGGGGGAGGGGACCTACGAGCAGTACTTC.

This clonotype has a count of ten or more. The chain is built from TRBV25-1 and TRBJ2-3; 8 bases fit TRBD1. CDR1 is MGHDK and CDR2 is SYGVNS in the germline V gene. The CDR3 length is 13 residues. The V segment lost 7 bases and the J segment 4 bases; nucleotides outside the gene matches: 4. The CDR3 DNA reads as TGTGCCAGCACCTACAGGGGGGCAGATACGCAGTATTTT. It is translated as CASTYRGADTQYF.

The chain links TRBV20-1 to TRBJ2-1; D possibly corresponds to TRBD1 (6 bases). This CDR3 comprises 16 residues. Trimming shortened V by 1 base and J by 2 bases, and 15 bases separated the two germline ends. Germline V lookup: CDR1 DFQATT, CDR2 SNEGSKA (reference sequence). The DNA of the CDR3 is TGCAGTGCTAGAGTTACAGGGCCCCGGGCCTACAATGAGCAGTTCTTC. This encodes CSARVTGPRAYNEQFF.

This clonotype was found many times. The DNA of the CDR3 is TGTGCCAGCAGTTCTGCCGACCCTCCCCATCAGCCCCAGCATTTT. Encoded protein: CASSSADPPHQPQHF. The chain recombines TRBV12-3 or TRBV12-4 with TRBJ1-5; D ambiguous. The CDR3 loop spans 15 amino acids. V lost 4 bases and J lost 5, with 15 bases in between.

Comment on this clonotype: This may stem from a read error, because a much larger clone lies one nucleotide away. V is TRBV14 and J is TRBJ1-5; D uncertain. Germline lookup yields CDR1 SGHDN and CDR2 FVKESK. CDR3 length: 12 residues. The CDR3 DNA sequence: TGTGCCAGCAGCCAGGACCGCCAGCCCCGGCATTTT. This codes for CASSQDRQPRHF.

Comment on this clonotype: The junction and the germline gene differ at one end; a read error may be behind it. V gene TRBV5-1 combines with J gene TRBJ2-7; TRBD1 is a possible D gene (5 bases). Germline V gene data show CDR1 as SGHRS and CDR2 as YFSETQ. The CDR3 loop spans 14 amino acids. The CDR3: CAGSHVGPTYGQYF. The CDR3 region has the DNA TGCGCCGGCAGCCACGTGGGGCCTACCTACGGGCAGTACTTC.

This clonotype was observed many times. The chain links TRBV7-2 to TRBJ1-2; weak D call: TRBD1 (6 bases). Trimming removed 5 bases at V and 4 bases at J, with 14 bases between. Looked up from germline, CDR1 is SGHTA and CDR2 is FQGNSA. The CDR3 is 14 residues long. The CDR3: CASSPSGRGYGYTF. CDR3 nucleotides: TGTGCCAGCAGCCCCTCCGGCAGGGGCTATGGCTACACCTTC.

This chain uses TRBV5-4 with TRBJ2-6; the D gene could be TRBD1 or TRBD2 (5 bases each). Germline V gene data show CDR1 as SGHNT and CDR2 as YYREEE (reference sequence). V was clipped by 4 bases and J by 0 bases, with 11 bases between them. The CDR3 has 16 amino acids. Here the CDR3 DNA reads TGTGCCAGCAGCCTCGGGACGGGCTCTGGGGCCAACGTCCTGACTTTC. It encodes CASSLGTGSGANVLTF.

This clonotype was recorded at least ten times. The rearrangement links TRBV5-1 to TRBJ2-5; 7 bases agree with TRBD1. The CDR3 loop spans 16 amino acids. V was pared by 2 bases and J by 1 base, with 8 bases of the junction left unmatched. The germline gives CDR1 SGHRS, CDR2 YFSETQ. CDR3 residues: CASSFNVQGTQETQYF. The CDR3, as DNA: TGCGCCAGCAGCTTTAATGTACAGGGGACCCAAGAGACCCAGTACTTC. The whole variable domain, filled in from reference TRBV5-1 and TRBJ2-5, reads KAGVTQTPRYLIKTRGQQVTLSCSPISGHRSVSWYQQTPGQGLQFLFEYFSETQRNKGNFPGRFSGRQFSNSRSEMNVSTLELGDSALYLCASSFNVQGTQETQYFGPGTRLLVL.

This clonotype was picked up many times. The V and J genes are TRBV30 and TRBJ2-5; D gene uncertain. V lost 5 bases, J lost 4 bases, and 5 bases lay in between. Germline V gives CDR1 GTSNPN, CDR2 SVGIG (reference sequence). The CDR3 is 10 residues long. Here the CDR3 reads CAWGLETQYF. The CDR3 nucleotides read TGTGCCTGGGGCCTAGAGACCCAGTACTTC.

This rearrangement joins TRBV28 to TRBJ1-3; 10 bases agree with TRBD1. CDR1 MDHEN and CDR2 SYDVKM come from the germline V gene. This CDR3 is 16 amino acids long. J lost 2 bases, V lost 6 bases, and 7 bases had no gene match. CDR3 protein: CASSRQGALTGNTIYF. CDR3 DNA: TGTGCCAGCAGCCGACAGGGGGCATTAACTGGAAACACCATATATTTT.

Concerning this clonotype itself: Germline and junction disagree at one end, which may indicate a read error. The CDR3 sequence: CDSSTGNRPGTQYF. The CDR3 region has the DNA TGTGACAGCAGCACGGGGAATCGGCCAGGTACGCAGTATTTT. The chain combines TRBV5-6 with TRBJ2-3; a possible D gene is TRBD2 (5 bases). The CDR3 is made up of 14 amino acids. The V gene's germline CDR1 is SGHDT and CDR2 YYEEEE.

This clonotype was seen at least ten times. The gene calls are TRBV5-1 and TRBJ1-2, with D uncertain. V lost 5 bases to trimming and J lost 8 bases, with 16 bases between them. This CDR3 is 13 amino acids long. Germline CDR1 reads SGHRS; CDR2 reads YFSETQ. CDR3 DNA: TGCGCCAGCAGAACACCTTATATTGAGGGCTACACCTTC. This translates into CASRTPYIEGYTF.